The 26 T cell receptor beta chains in this list originate from one sample, sequenced in a study of blood T cell repertoires in COVID-19. Repertoires were generated with immunoSEQ multiplex PCR, while TCRdb's copy carries only in-frame clones and drops some. The table shows 57,000 or so clones, with roughly 84% occurring only once. What was sequenced was peripheral blood. These receptors were obtained from an older man with active COVID-19.

The chain has TRBV7-3 and TRBJ2-1; TRBD1 agrees at 10 bases. In germline, CDR1 is SGHTA, CDR2 FQGTGA. This CDR3 contains 16 residues. V dropped 1 base and J dropped 7; count of bases not matched to a gene: 7. In DNA, the CDR3 is TGTGCCAGCAGCTTAAGGGCCGGGACAGGGGATAATGAGCAGTTCTTC. The encoded protein is CASSLRAGTGDNEQFF.

V usage is TRBV19 and J usage is TRBJ1-3; D ambiguous. The CDR3 totals 16 residues. Trimming left V 4 bases short and J 2 bases short, with 15 bases between. CDR1 is LNHDA and CDR2 is SQIVND in the germline V gene (reference sequence). CDR3 coding DNA: TGTGCCAGTAGTACACTTCCGGGAAGGGCTGGAAACACCATATATTTT. This codes for CASSTLPGRAGNTIYF.

The table lists this clone with a few counts. The V gene is TRBV11-3, the J gene TRBJ2-1; weak D call: TRBD2 (5 bases). The V gene's germline CDR1 is SGHNT and CDR2 YENEEA. Trimming removed 0 bases from V and 9 bases from J, with 6 bases in between. This CDR3 is built from 12 residues. The CDR3: CASSLDRGEQFF. CDR3 nucleotide sequence: TGTGCCAGCAGCTTAGATCGGGGTGAGCAGTTCTTC. The variable domain in full, completed from reference TRBV11-3 and TRBJ2-1, reads EAGVVQSPRYKIIEKKQPVAFWCNPISGHNTLYWYLQNLGQGPELLIRYENEEAVDDSQLPKDRFSAERLKGVDSTLKIQPAELGDSAVYLCASSLDRGEQFFGPGTRLTVL.

V and J are TRBV2 and TRBJ2-4, with D possibly TRBD2 on 6 matching bases. Germline V gene data show CDR1 as SNHLY and CDR2 as FYNNEI. The CDR3 sequence is 17 residues long. The V and J ends lost 1 base and 0 bases respectively, with 13 bases between them. Written as DNA, the CDR3 is TGTGCCAGCAGTGAAGTCTTCAGCGGGTTAGCCAAAAACATTCAGTACTTC. Its translation is CASSEVFSGLAKNIQYF.

This clone is a singleton in its sample. The chain combines TRBV30 with TRBJ2-7; 14 positions match TRBD2. Per the germline V gene, CDR1 is GTSNPN and CDR2 is SVGIG (reference sequence). V lost 5 bases to trimming and J lost 7 bases; unmatched junction nucleotides: 16. This CDR3 is 17 amino acids long. CDR3 protein: CAWRFLRLAGGFGEQYF. CDR3 nucleotides: TGTGCCTGGCGCTTTCTCCGACTAGCGGGAGGGTTCGGGGAGCAGTACTTC. The full variable domain, its missing parts supplied by reference TRBV30 and TRBJ2-7, is SQTIHQWPATLVQPVGSPLSLECTVEGTSNPNLYWYRQAAGRGLQLLFYSVGIGQISSEVPQNLSASRPQDRQFILSSKKLLLSDSGFYLCAWRFLRLAGGFGEQYFGPGTRLTVT.

The chain recombines TRBV2 with TRBJ2-1; D may be TRBD2 (6 bases). Germline CDR1 and CDR2: SNHLY and FYNNEI. The ends were cut back, 6 bases at V and 3 bases at J, with 15 bases in the middle. CDR3 length equals 15 residues. The CDR3 here is CASRTGTGDYNEQFF. CDR3 nucleotide sequence: TGTGCCAGCAGAACCGGGACGGGGGACTACAATGAGCAGTTCTTC. The entire variable domain, with the rest obtained from reference TRBV2 and TRBJ2-1, is as follows: EPEVTQTPSHQVTQMGQEVILRCVPISNHLYFYWYRQILGQKVEFLVSFYNNEISEKSEIFDDQFSVERPDGSNFTLKIRSTKLEDSAMYFCASRTGTGDYNEQFFGPGTRLTVL.

CDR3 bases: TGTGCCATCAGTGAGATTGGTGATAGCGGGAAAGAGACCCAGTACTTC. Translated, it gives CAISEIGDSGKETQYF. The rearrangement joins TRBV10-3 to TRBJ2-5; 8 bases line up with TRBD2. Trimming cost V 2 bases and J 3 bases; bases outside gene matches: 8. In germline, CDR1 is ENHRY, CDR2 SYGVKD. The CDR3 has 16 residues.

The chain is built from TRBV11-2 and TRBJ1-2, with 8 bases lining up with TRBD1. The CDR3 is 13 amino acids. From germline, CDR1 is SGHAT and CDR2 FQNNGV. Losses at the gene ends were 5 bases for V and 5 bases for J; bases not matched to a gene: 4. For the CDR3, the DNA is TGTGCCAGCAGCCCAGGACAGGGTTATGGCTACACCTTC. It specifies CASSPGQGYGYTF.

The J gene is TRBJ2-1, the V gene TRBV7-6; TRBD2 is a possible D gene (5 bases). The CDR3 loop spans 13 amino acids. Germline assignment: CDR1 SGHVS and CDR2 FNYEAQ. V was cut by 1 base and J by 10 bases, with 11 bases left in between. The CDR3 sequence: CASSLVLSEEQFF. The CDR3 DNA follows: TGTGCCAGCAGCTTAGTTCTTAGCGAAGAGCAGTTCTTC.

This chain connects TRBV9 to TRBJ1-3; 7 bases are shared with TRBD1. V lost 3 bases to trimming and J lost 4 bases; unmatched junction nucleotides: 4. Per the germline V gene, CDR1 is SGDLS and CDR2 is YYNGEE. This CDR3 contains 14 residues. As DNA, the CDR3 is TGTGCCAGCAGCGGCGGGACAGCAGGAAACACCATATATTTT. As protein: CASSGGTAGNTIYF.

This clone came up once. V gene TRBV12-3 or TRBV12-4 combines with J gene TRBJ2-5, with 8 bases aligning to TRBD1. V gave up 6 bases and J gave up 5 bases; unmatched junction bases: 2. The CDR3 covers 12 residues. CDR3 residues: CASSDRGETQYF. DNA of the CDR3: TGTGCCAGCAGCGACAGGGGTGAGACCCAGTACTTC.

The chain joins TRBV29-1 to TRBJ2-3; TRBD2 matches 10 bases. The CDR3 length is 16 residues. CDR1 and CDR2 (germline): SQVTM, ANQGSEA. V lost 0 bases and J lost 5; bases outside the gene matches: 8. Here the CDR3 reads CSVEDRFSGRLDTQYF. The CDR3 DNA reads as TGCAGCGTTGAAGATCGGTTTAGCGGGAGGCTAGATACGCAGTATTTT.

The V call is TRBV9, the J call TRBJ2-2, with a tentative D call TRBD1 (6 bases). CDR3 length: 14 residues. Trimming removed 4 bases from V and 0 bases from J, with 7 bases in between. From germline, CDR1 is SGDLS and CDR2 YYNGEE. In nucleotides, the CDR3 is TGTGCCAGCAGCCAGGGGCCGAACACCGGGGAGCTGTTTTTT. It codes for CASSQGPNTGELFF.

V usage is TRBV19 and J usage is TRBJ2-3; 12 bases are a match to TRBD2. The germline V gene encodes CDR1 LNHDA and CDR2 SQIVND (reference sequence). With V trimmed by 5 bases and J by 5 bases, 8 bases remained unmatched. CDR3 length: 16 residues. The chain's CDR3 is CASSPSASGRVDTQYF. The DNA for the CDR3 is TGTGCCAGTAGTCCCTCGGCTAGCGGGAGGGTAGATACGCAGTATTTT.

The V and J genes are TRBV5-5 and TRBJ2-7; 10 nucleotides line up with TRBD2. CDR3 length: 18 amino acids. Germline-derived CDR1 and CDR2 are SGHKS and YYEKEE (reference sequence). Trimming cost V 2 bases and J 0 bases; bases outside gene matches: 11. CDR3 nucleotides: TGTGCCAGCAGCTTTCGGGGAGGGCCTAGCGGGGGCTCCTACGAGCAGTACTTC. Its protein is CASSFRGGPSGGSYEQYF.

The V call is TRBV3-1 (or the pseudogene TRBV3-2), the J call TRBJ2-7; 8 bases match TRBD2. The V segment lost 1 base and the J segment 3 bases; nucleotides outside the gene matches: 11. CDR3 size: 17 residues. CDR1 is LGHDT and CDR2 is YNNKEL in the germline V gene (reference sequence). This CDR3 is CASSQVGGTSRVYEQYF. Here the CDR3 DNA reads TGTGCCAGCAGCCAAGTTGGGGGGACTAGTAGGGTCTACGAGCAGTACTTC.

The V and J genes are TRBV5-1 and TRBJ2-1; 7 nucleotides align to TRBD2. Germline V gene data show CDR1 as SGHRS and CDR2 as YFSETQ. The CDR3 contains 16 residues. Germline trimming cut 0 bases from V and 0 bases from J; bases unmatched to any gene: 3. The CDR3 spells CASSLGTSISYNEQFF. CDR3 bases: TGCGCCAGCAGCTTGGGGACTAGTATCTCCTACAATGAGCAGTTCTTC.

This rearrangement joins TRBV28 to TRBJ1-2; 7 bases map to TRBD1. CDR1 is MDHEN, CDR2 SYDVKM, per germline. This CDR3 contains 13 residues. The J segment lost 5 bases and the V segment lost 6 bases, leaving 6 bases of the junction unmatched. The CDR3 DNA is TGTGCCAGCAGACCGGGACAGAGTTATGGCTACACCTTC. Translation gives CASRPGQSYGYTF.

This clone showed up just a few times. The chain uses TRBV27 and TRBJ2-3; D might be TRBD1 (5 bases). Germline CDR1 and CDR2: MNHEY and SMNVEV (reference sequence). Trimming removed 5 bases at V and 3 bases at J, with 9 bases between. The CDR3 runs 13 residues. The DNA of the CDR3 is TGTGCCAGCAGTCTCCGACAGACAGATACGCAGTATTTT. Translating it yields CASSLRQTDTQYF.

This chain uses TRBV5-1 with TRBJ2-1; the D gene is possibly TRBD1 (6 bases). The CDR3 is 12 amino acids. Germline V gene data show CDR1 as SGHRS and CDR2 as YFSETQ. V lost 5 bases and J 6 bases, leaving 9 bases between the germline ends. CDR3 DNA sequence: TGCGCCAGCAGACCACAGGGCAATGAGCAGTTCTTC. Its translation: CASRPQGNEQFF. Filled out from reference TRBV5-1 and TRBJ2-1, the complete variable domain reads KAGVTQTPRYLIKTRGQQVTLSCSPISGHRSVSWYQQTPGQGLQFLFEYFSETQRNKGNFPGRFSGRQFSNSRSEMNVSTLELGDSALYLCASRPQGNEQFFGPGTRLTVL.

V and J are TRBV19 and TRBJ1-1; a possible D gene is TRBD1 (6 bases). The CDR3 loop spans 11 amino acids. The germline CDR1 and CDR2 sequences are LNHDA and SQIVND (reference sequence). The V end lost 7 bases, the J end lost 6 bases, and 9 bases lay between the germline ends. The CDR3: CASKRGSEAFF. The CDR3 DNA sequence: TGTGCCAGTAAAAGGGGGTCTGAAGCTTTCTTT.

The J gene is TRBJ2-4, the V gene TRBV4-3, with D possibly being TRBD1 (6 bases). The V gene's germline CDR1 is LGHNA and CDR2 YSLEER. The CDR3 runs to 15 residues. With 0 bases removed from V and 6 bases from J, the gap between germline ends came to 12 bases. DNA for the CDR3: TGCGCCAGCAGCCAAGATTTGGGGGCGGGAAACATTCAGTACTTC. It encodes CASSQDLGAGNIQYF.

J is TRBJ1-1 and V is TRBV18; TRBD1 matches at 7 bases. The CDR3 is 14 amino acids. After removal of 5 bases from V and 1 base from J, the junction contained 4 bases not matched to a gene. Germline V gene data show CDR1 as KGHSH and CDR2 as LQKENI. The CDR3 coding sequence is TGTGCCAGCTCAGGGGACAGAGCGAACACTGAAGCTTTCTTT. Translated, it gives CASSGDRANTEAFF.

The CDR3 coding sequence is TGTGCCTGGACCTGGAGGGGGCAAGGACAGCCCCAGCATTTT. The encoded protein is CAWTWRGQGQPQHF. The rearrangement uses TRBV30 and TRBJ1-5; 7 bases agree with TRBD1. The germline gives CDR1 GTSNPN, CDR2 SVGIG (reference sequence). The CDR3 runs 14 residues. V lost 4 bases to trimming and J lost 7 bases; unmatched junction nucleotides: 10.

This rearrangement joins TRBV5-6 to TRBJ2-7, with a possible D match to TRBD2 (5 bases). CDR3 size: 12 residues. Looked up from germline, CDR1 is SGHDT and CDR2 is YYEEEE. With 6 bases removed from V and 7 bases from J, the gap between germline ends came to 14 bases. The CDR3 loop is CASTMDRGEQYF. CDR3 in DNA: TGTGCCAGCACCATGGACCGGGGAGAGCAGTACTTC.

The rearrangement joins TRBV5-4 to TRBJ1-4; TRBD1 matches at 7 bases. The CDR3 spans 18 residues. The germline gives CDR1 SGHNT, CDR2 YYREEE (reference sequence). V shed 4 bases and J 3 bases; nucleotides not matched to a gene: 15. This CDR3 is CASSRGTVLRSANEKLFF. In DNA, the CDR3 is TGTGCCAGCAGCCGAGGGACAGTTCTCCGGTCGGCTAATGAAAAACTGTTTTTT.